This T cell receptor (beta chain) was retrieved from a study of T cells after yellow fever vaccination. The study, taken as a whole, reports: Secondary responses were weaker yet peaked faster, day 5 versus 15.

This clonotype was seen at least ten times. Its matching antigen is unknown. One end of the junction is discordant with germline, which a read error may explain. The germline CDR1 and CDR2 sequences are MNHEY and SMNVEV (reference sequence). This CDR3 is 13 amino acids long. TCRdb fed the 5' RACE reads into MiXCR, producing one record per CDR3 protein. In the table there are some 500,000 distinct CDR3 sequences, roughly 12% of which are singletons. J is TRBJ2-4 and V is TRBV27, with unresolved D. The TCR sequence derives from a man aged 30 to 39 who received the YFV17D yellow fever vaccine. Source: PBMCs, taken on the day of the yellow fever booster vaccination. The DNA for the CDR3 is TGCGCCAGCAGCTCACTAGCCAAAAACATTCAGTACTTC. Translated: CASSSLAKNIQYF.